This T cell receptor beta chain is drawn from a study of blood T cell repertoires in COVID-19. Looking at the study overall: Donors in the United States, Italy and Spain gave samples during acute or convalescent COVID-19. T cells, B-cell-depleted T cells, or PBMCs provided the cDNA or gDNA that served as material.

Under the authors' procedure: Amplification with reference gene primers provided the estimates of nucleated cell counts. The table came from immunoSEQ multiplex PCR; TCRdb's copy has only in-frame clones and leaves some out. The V and J calls and clone size are taken from that table; D and trimming were inferred from the DNA. The table records under 200,000 clones, approximately 86% of them present only once. The sample was peripheral blood. The clonotype was recovered from a man aged 65 to 85 with active or convalescent COVID-19.

The CDR3 loop is CASSYGGAGTEAFF. The DNA for the CDR3 is TGTGCCAGCAGTTACGGTGGGGCAGGGACTGAAGCTTTCTTT. The chain couples TRBV6-5 to TRBJ1-1, with a tentative D call TRBD1 (5 bases). V was cut by 2 bases and J by 5 bases, with 12 bases left in between. The CDR3 sequence is 14 residues long. The germline gives CDR1 MNHEY, CDR2 SVGAGI.